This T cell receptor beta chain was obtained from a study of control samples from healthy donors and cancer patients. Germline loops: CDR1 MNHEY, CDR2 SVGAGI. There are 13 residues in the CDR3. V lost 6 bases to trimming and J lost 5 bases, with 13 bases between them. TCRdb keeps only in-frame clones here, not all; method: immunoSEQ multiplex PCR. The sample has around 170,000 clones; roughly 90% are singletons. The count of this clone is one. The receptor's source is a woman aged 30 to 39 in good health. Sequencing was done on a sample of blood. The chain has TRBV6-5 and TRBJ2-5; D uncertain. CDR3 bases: TGTGCCAGCAGATCCCTAGGTGTGGAGACCCAGTACTTC. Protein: CASRSLGVETQYF.